Listed below are T cell receptor beta chains from one sample, sequenced in a study of shared clonotypes between healthy human individuals. TCRdb's copy holds only in-frame clones and misses some; the assay was immunoSEQ multiplex PCR. The sample includes 550,000 to 600,000 clones, around 81% of them seen just once. The sample was PBMCs. These receptor sequences come from a woman between 35 and 50 years old in good health. Some clones in this sample may be carry-over from other donors' samples. Both conserved end residues are part of each CDR3. A D gene is named only where the DNA matches it firmly. Size tells how often a clone was seen (once, few, many) or the class of an expanded clone, and some rows leave it out.

v_gene	j_gene	d_gene	abundance	CDR3nt	CDR3aa
TRBV5-5	TRBJ1-1	TRBD1	few	TGTGCCAGCAGCTTGGGGACAGGGTCCATGAACACTGAAGCTTTCTTT	CASSLGTGSMNTEAFF
TRBV18	TRBJ2-1	-	-	TGTGCCAGCTCACGGGAATACAATGAGCAGTTCTTC	CASSREYNEQFF
TRBV6-6	TRBJ2-1	-	-	TGTGCCAGCAGTTACACGGGGAGCTCCTACAATGAGCAGTTCTTC	CASSYTGSSYNEQFF
TRBV28	TRBJ1-1	-	-	TGTGCCAGCAGTTTAAGAATCCGGGGTGGTAAAACTGAAGCTTTCTTT	CASSLRIRGGKTEAFF
TRBV14	TRBJ2-7	-	-	TGTGCCAGCAGCCGGACAAATTCCTACGATCAGTACTTC	CASSRTNSYDQYF
TRBV2	TRBJ1-2	-	once	TGTGCCAGCAGTCCGGGTCCAATTATCTACTATGGCTACACCTTC	CASSPGPIIYYGYTF
TRBV29-1	TRBJ1-2	-	-	TGCAGCGTTAAGGGGCCGGGCTATGGCTACACCTTC	CSVKGPGYGYTF
TRBV28	TRBJ1-2	-	-	TGTGCCAGCACCCCTTCCGGCGGGGGCTCCTATGGCTACACCTTC	CASTPSGGGSYGYTF
TRBV7-8	TRBJ2-1	-	-	TGTGCCAGCAGCTTTGGTGCTAGGAACAATGAGCAGTTCTTC	CASSFGARNNEQFF
TRBV29-1	TRBJ2-7	-	-	TGCAGCGTTGAGTGGGGCAGGGGCGAGCAGTACTTC	CSVEWGRGEQYF
TRBV7-2	TRBJ1-2	-	few	TGTGCCAGCGGGACCGGAATGGGTGATGGCTACACCTTC	CASGTGMGDGYTF